These 9 T cell receptor beta chains originate from one sample sequenced in a study of T-cell reconstitution after alpha-beta-depleted transplantation in children. Unique molecular identifiers were used in preparing the TCRbeta library. TCRdb processed the PCR reads anew with MiXCR; each CDR3 protein has one entry. The profile shows about 980,000 distinct CDR3 sequences, less than 30% of them singletons. This specimen consisted of PBMCs, mostly from graft donor cells, obtained 360 days after TCRalphabeta/CD19-depleted stem cell transplant. Source of these receptors: a boy under two years old who had a stem cell transplant for SCID, so the T cells may come from the graft donor.

The rearrangement joins TRBV5-1 to TRBJ1-1; no firm D call. Trimming pared 0 bases from V and 1 base from J, leaving 7 bases between. The length of the CDR3 is 14 residues. CDR1 SGHRS and CDR2 YFSETQ come from the germline V gene. The CDR3 DNA sequence: TGCGCCAGCAGCTTGGAAGTCCGGAACACTGAAGCTTTCTTT. It specifies CASSLEVRNTEAFF.

This clonotype was recorded a few times. The chain is built from TRBV28 and TRBJ2-3; D tentatively fits TRBD1 or TRBD2 (5 bases each). The germline CDR1 and CDR2 sequences are MDHEN and SYDVKM. The ends were cut back, 4 bases at V and 4 bases at J, with 15 bases in the middle. The CDR3 is made up of 15 amino acids. The CDR3 nucleotides are TGTGCCAGCAGTTCATCCGGGACGCCCCCAGATACGCAGTATTTT. As protein: CASSSSGTPPDTQYF.

V is TRBV5-1 and J is TRBJ1-1; a possible D gene is TRBD1 (5 bases). Trimming shortened V by 2 bases and J by 6 bases, and 11 bases separated the two germline ends. CDR3 size: 13 residues. Germline values: CDR1 SGHRS, CDR2 YFSETQ. CDR3 nucleotide sequence: TGCGCCAGCAGCTTAAGGGGAATCTCTGAAGCTTTCTTT. It encodes CASSLRGISEAFF.

The chain has TRBV12-3 or TRBV12-4 and TRBJ1-5, with 7 bases identical to TRBD1. Trimming took 7 bases from V and 2 from J; bases not matched to a gene: 8. The CDR3 loop spans 15 amino acids. CDR3 residues: CASTFVTGGNQPQHF. The CDR3 region has the DNA TGTGCCAGCACCTTTGTCACAGGGGGCAATCAGCCCCAGCATTTT.

The chain couples TRBV4-2 to TRBJ2-1, with a possible D match to TRBD1 (6 bases). With 4 bases removed from V and 2 bases from J, the gap between germline ends came to 18 bases. This CDR3 spans 17 amino acids. Germline V gene data show CDR1 as LGHNA and CDR2 as YNFKEQ. The CDR3 DNA is TGTGCCAGCAGCCCTACCAGGGGTGGAACCGCCTACAATGAGCAGTTCTTC. It encodes CASSPTRGGTAYNEQFF.

The CDR3 sequence: CASRQTGANTGELFF. The CDR3 nucleotides read TGTGCCAGCAGACAGACAGGGGCTAACACCGGGGAGCTGTTTTTT. J is TRBJ2-2 and V is TRBV5-5; 8 nucleotides align to TRBD1. V lost 5 bases, J lost 2 bases, and 5 bases stayed unmatched. Per the germline V gene, CDR1 is SGHKS and CDR2 is YYEKEE (reference sequence). The CDR3 extends over 15 amino acids.

This clonotype has just a few counts. The CDR3 spells CASSFPVGARTDTQYF. In DNA form, the CDR3 reads TGTGCCAGCAGTTTCCCTGTGGGGGCCCGCACAGATACGCAGTATTTT. The J gene is TRBJ2-3, the V gene TRBV12-3 or TRBV12-4; perhaps TRBD1 as D (6 bases). Trimming pared 3 bases from V and 1 base from J, leaving 14 bases between. The CDR3 sequence is 16 residues long.

This clonotype turned up a few times. This chain uses TRBV12-3 or TRBV12-4 with TRBJ1-1; a possible D gene is TRBD1 (6 bases). The V end was cut by 7 bases, the J end by 6 bases, with 15 bases between. The CDR3 totals 13 residues. CDR3 nucleotides: TGTGCCAGCAATCAACAGGGTGTGGCTGAAGCTTTCTTT. Translated: CASNQQGVAEAFF.

The rearrangement joins TRBV20-1 to TRBJ2-1; tentatively, D is TRBD1 or TRBD2 (5 bases each). Trimming cost V 3 bases and J 6 bases, with 12 bases left between them. Germline V gene lookup returns CDR1 DFQATT and CDR2 SNEGSKA (reference sequence). The CDR3 totals 13 residues. CDR3 loop: CSARYGARNEQFF. The CDR3 region has the DNA TGCAGTGCTAGGTACGGGGCTCGCAATGAGCAGTTCTTC.